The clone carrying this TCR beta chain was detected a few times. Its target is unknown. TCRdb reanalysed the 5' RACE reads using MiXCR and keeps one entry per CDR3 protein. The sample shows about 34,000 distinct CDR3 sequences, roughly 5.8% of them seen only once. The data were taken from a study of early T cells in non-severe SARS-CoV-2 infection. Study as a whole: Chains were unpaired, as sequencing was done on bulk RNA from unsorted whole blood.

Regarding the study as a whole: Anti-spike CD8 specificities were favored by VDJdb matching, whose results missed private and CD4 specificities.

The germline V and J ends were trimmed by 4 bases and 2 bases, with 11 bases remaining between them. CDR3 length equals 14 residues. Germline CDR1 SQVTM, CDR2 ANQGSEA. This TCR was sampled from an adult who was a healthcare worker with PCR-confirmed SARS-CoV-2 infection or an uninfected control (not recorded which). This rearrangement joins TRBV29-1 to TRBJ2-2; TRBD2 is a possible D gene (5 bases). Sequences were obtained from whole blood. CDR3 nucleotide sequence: TGCAGCGTTGGGTGGGCGGGCAACACCGGGGAGCTGTTTTTT. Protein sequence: CSVGWAGNTGELFF.